This TCR beta chain originates from a study of blood T cell repertoires in COVID-19. The wider study: T cells, B-cell-depleted T cells, or PBMCs provided the cDNA or gDNA that served as material.

TCRdb keeps only in-frame clones here, not all; method: immunoSEQ multiplex PCR. The sample consists of about 140,000 clones, about 83% of them appearing once. Germline lookup yields CDR1 SGHAT and CDR2 FQNNGV. There are 18 residues in the CDR3. V was clipped by 1 base and J by 7 bases; unmatched bases: 15. The TCR originated in a woman between 45 and 60 years old with active or convalescent COVID-19. Sample: peripheral blood. This rearrangement joins TRBV11-2 to TRBJ2-3, with 9 bases matching TRBD1. The chain's CDR3 is CASSLVMVGTGLLNTQYF. The CDR3 coding sequence is TGTGCCAGCAGCTTAGTAATGGTCGGGACAGGGTTACTCAATACGCAGTATTTT.